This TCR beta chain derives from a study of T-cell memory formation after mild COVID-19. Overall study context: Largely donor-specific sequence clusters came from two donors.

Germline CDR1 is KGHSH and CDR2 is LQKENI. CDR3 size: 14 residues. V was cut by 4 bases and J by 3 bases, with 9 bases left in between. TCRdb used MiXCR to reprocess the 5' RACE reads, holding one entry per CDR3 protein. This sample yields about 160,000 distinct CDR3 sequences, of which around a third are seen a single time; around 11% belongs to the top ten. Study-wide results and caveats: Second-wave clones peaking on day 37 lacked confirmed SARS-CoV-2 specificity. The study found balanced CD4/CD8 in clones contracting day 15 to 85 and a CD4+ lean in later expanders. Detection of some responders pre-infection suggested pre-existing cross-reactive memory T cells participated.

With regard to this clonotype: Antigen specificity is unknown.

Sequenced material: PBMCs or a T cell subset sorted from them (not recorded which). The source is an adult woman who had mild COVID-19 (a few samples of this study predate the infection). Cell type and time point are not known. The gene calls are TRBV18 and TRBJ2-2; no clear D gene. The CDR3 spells CASSLKEDTGELFF. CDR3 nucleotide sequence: TGTGCCAGCTCACTTAAAGAGGACACCGGGGAGCTGTTTTTT.